The next 19 T cell receptor beta chains were all read from a single sample in a study of blood T cell repertoires in COVID-19. Sequenced by immunoSEQ multiplex PCR; TCRdb stores in-frame clones only, minus some. This sample has over 300,000 clones, with about 89% found just once. Sequenced: PBMCs or T cells enriched from blood (not recorded which). All receptors come from a woman between 40 and 50 years old who had recovered from COVID-19.

This rearrangement joins TRBV5-1 to TRBJ1-1, with TRBD1 identical over 7 bases. The junction had 15 bases not matched to a gene; V was cut back by 5 bases and J by 5 bases. This CDR3 region has 16 residues. Germline loops: CDR1 SGHRS, CDR2 YFSETQ. Here the CDR3 DNA reads TGCGCCAGCAGGCAAGCTTACAGGGGCCGAACTACTGAAGCTTTCTTT. It encodes CASRQAYRGRTTEAFF.

J is TRBJ1-6 and V is TRBV3-1 (or the pseudogene TRBV3-2); 9 bases align to TRBD1. From germline, CDR1 is LGHDT and CDR2 YNNKEL (reference sequence). The CDR3 sequence is 15 residues long. J gave up 9 bases and V 1 base, and 4 bases lay outside the gene matches. The CDR3 DNA reads TGTGCCAGCAGCCAAGTCACAGGGGGCGGTTCACCCCTCCACTTT. It codes for CASSQVTGGGSPLHF.

This clone has a single count. J is TRBJ2-3 and V is TRBV5-5; possible D gene TRBD1, 7 bases. Germline CDR1 reads SGHKS; CDR2 reads YYEKEE (reference sequence). V was clipped by 5 bases and J by 2 bases, with 15 bases between them. The CDR3 spans 15 residues. This chain's CDR3 is CASSPGGRSTDTQYF. CDR3 sequence (DNA): TGTGCCAGCAGTCCAGGGGGGCGGTCCACAGATACGCAGTATTTT.

V is TRBV19 and J is TRBJ2-5; 9 nucleotides line up with TRBD1. V lost 5 bases, J lost 5 bases, and 9 bases stayed unmatched. CDR1 and CDR2 from the germline V gene are LNHDA and SQIVND (reference sequence). The CDR3 covers 15 residues. In DNA form, the CDR3 reads TGTGCCAGTAGTGTGACAGGGGGAGAATGGGAGACCCAGTACTTC. It yields the protein CASSVTGGEWETQYF.

The chain's CDR3 is CASSPRSGGGDYGYTF. The CDR3 DNA is TGTGCCAGCAGTCCCCGATCAGGGGGCGGAGACTATGGCTACACCTTC. The chain links TRBV28 to TRBJ1-2; 8 nucleotides agree with TRBD1. V lost 5 bases, J lost 3 bases, and 11 bases stayed unmatched. This CDR3 region has 16 residues. The germline CDR1 and CDR2 sequences are MDHEN and SYDVKM.

The rearrangement links TRBV23-1 to TRBJ2-3; maybe TRBD2 (6 bases). TRBV23-1 is an open reading frame whose function is uncertain. CDR3 length: 16 amino acids. Trimming removed 4 bases at V and 0 bases at J, with 14 bases between. The CDR3 coding sequence is TGCGCCAGCAGTCGCTATCGTGGGGGGAGCACAGATACGCAGTATTTT. Its translation is CASSRYRGGSTDTQYF.

The V call is TRBV27, the J call TRBJ2-3; weak D call: TRBD1 (5 bases). CDR3 size: 15 residues. Between the trimmed V and J ends, which lost 5 bases and 2 bases, there was a span of 14 bases. From germline, CDR1 is MNHEY and CDR2 SMNVEV (reference sequence). The CDR3 sequence is CASSTHFRDTDTQYF. DNA of the CDR3: TGTGCCAGCAGTACGCACTTCAGGGACACAGATACGCAGTATTTT.

J is TRBJ1-5 and V is TRBV15; 7 nucleotides match TRBD1. V was clipped by 2 bases and J by 7 bases; unmatched bases: 11. Germline V gene lookup returns CDR1 LNHNV and CDR2 YYDKDF (reference sequence). The CDR3 runs 16 residues. CDR3 sequence reads: CATSRLEGAVDQPQHF. In nucleotides, the CDR3 is TGTGCCACCAGCAGACTGGAGGGGGCGGTCGACCAGCCCCAGCATTTT.

The chain carries TRBV5-4 and TRBJ2-5; D may be TRBD1 (6 bases). Trimming left V 3 bases short and J 0 bases short, with 9 bases between. The germline V gene has CDR1 SGHNT and CDR2 YYREEE (reference sequence). This CDR3 contains 14 residues. CDR3 amino acids: CASSSDRYQETQYF. CDR3 bases: TGTGCCAGCAGCTCCGACAGGTACCAAGAGACCCAGTACTTC.

A few counts support this clone. The V and J genes are TRBV13 and TRBJ1-2, with 8 bases matching TRBD1. Germline CDR1 reads PRHDT; CDR2 reads FYEKMQ (reference sequence). The CDR3 spans 13 residues. V trimming: 4 bases; J trimming: 5 bases; junction bases outside the gene matches: 3. The CDR3 region has the DNA TGTGCCAGCAGCTCGCGGACAGGGTATGGCTACACCTTC. The encoded protein is CASSSRTGYGYTF.

This clone showed up just once. This chain links TRBV12-3 or TRBV12-4 with TRBJ1-1, with D uncertain. The V end lost 1 base, the J end lost 6 bases, and 9 bases lay between the germline ends. This CDR3 comprises 13 residues. The chain's CDR3 is CASSLEVGSEAFF. DNA for the CDR3: TGTGCCAGCAGTTTAGAAGTTGGCTCTGAAGCTTTCTTT.

The chain recombines TRBV6-5 with TRBJ2-1; D uncertain. This CDR3 is built from 14 residues. The V and J ends lost 5 bases and 4 bases respectively, with 12 bases between them. Germline V gives CDR1 MNHEY, CDR2 SVGAGI. The CDR3 DNA is TGTGCCAGCAGTACCCCCCCGCGGTACAATGAGCAGTTCTTC. It translates to CASSTPPRYNEQFF.

J is TRBJ2-2 and V is TRBV3-1 (or the pseudogene TRBV3-2); no reliable D call. The CDR3 length is 15 residues. Germline CDR1 LGHDT, CDR2 YNNKEL (reference sequence). Trimming pared 2 bases from V and 1 base from J, leaving 8 bases between. CDR3 sequence reads: CASSQIGGNTGELFF. In nucleotides, the CDR3 is TGTGCCAGCAGCCAAATCGGCGGGAACACCGGGGAGCTGTTTTTT.

V is TRBV24-1 and J is TRBJ2-7; D is undetermined. The ends were cut back, 6 bases at V and 4 bases at J, with 12 bases in the middle. CDR1 and CDR2 from the germline V gene are KGHDR and SFDVKD. There are 13 residues in the CDR3. The CDR3 spells CATSRGSYYEQYF. For the CDR3, the DNA is TGTGCCACCAGTCGCGGCTCCTATTACGAGCAGTACTTC.

Concerning this clone itself: Given a much more abundant clone one base away, this may be a read error. The chain links TRBV5-1 to TRBJ2-7; 7 bases agree with TRBD1. Germline CDR1 and CDR2: SGHRS and YFSETQ. The CDR3 contains 16 residues. The CDR3 DNA follows: TGCGCCAGCAGCTCGATGCCGGGACAGTCCTCCTACAAGCAGTACTTC. It is translated as CASSSMPGQSSYKQYF.

The CDR3 sequence: CASSERTGGEKLFF. Written as DNA, the CDR3 is TGTGCCAGCAGTGAGAGGACCGGAGGTGAAAAACTGTTTTTT. This chain connects TRBV9 to TRBJ1-4; D call uncertain. The CDR3 is made up of 14 amino acids. CDR1 SGDLS and CDR2 YYNGEE come from the germline V gene. The V and J ends lost 5 bases and 7 bases respectively, with 15 bases between them.

The chain combines TRBV11-3 with TRBJ2-1; D remains unclear. The CDR3 has 17 residues. CDR1 and CDR2 (germline): SGHNT, YENEEA. Trimming stripped 1 base from V and 1 base from J, with 14 bases between. The CDR3 nucleotides are TGTGCCAGCAGCTTAGTTGCAGGAACAAGATCCTACAATGAGCAGTTCTTC. Translating gives CASSLVAGTRSYNEQFF.

The V and J genes are TRBV4-3 and TRBJ1-4; D perhaps matches TRBD1 (5 bases). The CDR3 totals 15 residues. Germline values: CDR1 LGHNA, CDR2 YSLEER. V was clipped by 2 bases and J by 6 bases, with 13 bases between them. The CDR3 spells CASSQQRQGDEKLFF. The CDR3 coding sequence is TGCGCCAGCAGCCAACAAAGGCAGGGTGATGAAAAACTGTTTTTT.

The V and J genes are TRBV11-3 and TRBJ1-1, with D uncertain. The ends were cut back, 4 bases at V and 3 bases at J, with 12 bases in the middle. Germline V gene lookup returns CDR1 SGHNT and CDR2 YENEEA. This CDR3 contains 14 residues. This chain's CDR3 is CASSSYRLDTEAFF. For the CDR3, the DNA is TGTGCCAGCAGCTCCTACCGGTTGGACACTGAAGCTTTCTTT.